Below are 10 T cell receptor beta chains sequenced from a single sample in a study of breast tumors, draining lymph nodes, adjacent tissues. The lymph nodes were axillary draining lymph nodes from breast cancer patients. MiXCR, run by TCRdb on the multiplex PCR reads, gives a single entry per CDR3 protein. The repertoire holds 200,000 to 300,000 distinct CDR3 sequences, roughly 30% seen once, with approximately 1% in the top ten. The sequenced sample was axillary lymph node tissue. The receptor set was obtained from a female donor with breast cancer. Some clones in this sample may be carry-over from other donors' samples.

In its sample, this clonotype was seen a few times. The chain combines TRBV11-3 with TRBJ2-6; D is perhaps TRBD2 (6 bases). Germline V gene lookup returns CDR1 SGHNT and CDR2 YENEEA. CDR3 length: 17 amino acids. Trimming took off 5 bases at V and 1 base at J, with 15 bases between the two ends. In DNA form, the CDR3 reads TGTGCCAGCAGCCGGGGCTTGGGGACTTCTGGGGCCAACGTCCTGACTTTC. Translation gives CASSRGLGTSGANVLTF.

Written as DNA, the CDR3 is TGCAGTGCTAGTGGCCCCAGGGCAAACACTGAAGCTTTCTTT. Encoded protein: CSASGPRANTEAFF. The chain joins TRBV20-1 to TRBJ1-1, with TRBD1 as a possible D gene (5 bases). Germline CDR1 reads DFQATT; CDR2 reads SNEGSKA (reference sequence). V was shortened by 3 bases and J by 2 bases, with 13 bases between the two germline ends. The CDR3 has 14 amino acids.

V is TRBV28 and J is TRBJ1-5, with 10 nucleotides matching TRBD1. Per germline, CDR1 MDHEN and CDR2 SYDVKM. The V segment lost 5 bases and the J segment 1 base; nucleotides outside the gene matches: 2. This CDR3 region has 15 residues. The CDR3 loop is CASSGDRGSNQPQHF. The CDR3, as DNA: TGTGCCAGCAGTGGGGACAGGGGCAGCAATCAGCCCCAGCATTTT.

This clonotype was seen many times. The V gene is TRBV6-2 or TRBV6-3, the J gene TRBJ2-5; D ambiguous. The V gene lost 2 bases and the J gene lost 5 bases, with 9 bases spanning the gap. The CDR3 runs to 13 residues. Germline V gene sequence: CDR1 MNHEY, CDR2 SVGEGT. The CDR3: CASSYRVSETQYF. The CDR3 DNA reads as TGTGCCAGCAGTTACAGGGTCAGTGAGACCCAGTACTTC.

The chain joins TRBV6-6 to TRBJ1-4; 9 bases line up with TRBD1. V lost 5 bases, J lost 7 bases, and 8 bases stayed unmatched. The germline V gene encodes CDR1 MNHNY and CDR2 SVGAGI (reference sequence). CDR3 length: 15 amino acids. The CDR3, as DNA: TGTGCCAGCAGTACTAGACAGGGGGAAGGTGAAAAACTGTTTTTT. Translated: CASSTRQGEGEKLFF.

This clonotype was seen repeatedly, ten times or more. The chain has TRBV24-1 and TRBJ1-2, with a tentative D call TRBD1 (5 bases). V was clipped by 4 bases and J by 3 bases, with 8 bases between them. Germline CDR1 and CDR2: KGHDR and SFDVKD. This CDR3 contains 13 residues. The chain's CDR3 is CATSDGGDYGYTF. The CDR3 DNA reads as TGTGCCACCAGTGACGGGGGTGACTATGGCTACACCTTC.

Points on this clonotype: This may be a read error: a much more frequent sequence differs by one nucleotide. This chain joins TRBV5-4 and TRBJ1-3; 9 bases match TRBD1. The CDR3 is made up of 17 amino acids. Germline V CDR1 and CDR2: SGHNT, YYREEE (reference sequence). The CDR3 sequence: CASSPRTGAVSGDTIYF. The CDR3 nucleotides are TGTGCCAGCAGCCCACGGACAGGGGCCGTCTCTGGAGACACCATATATTTT.

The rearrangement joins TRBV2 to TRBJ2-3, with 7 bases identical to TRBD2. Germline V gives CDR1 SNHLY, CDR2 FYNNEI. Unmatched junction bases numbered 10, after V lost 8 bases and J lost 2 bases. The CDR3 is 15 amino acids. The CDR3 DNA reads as TGTGCCAGCTCCGAGCGGGAACCTAACACAGATACGCAGTATTTT. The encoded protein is CASSEREPNTDTQYF. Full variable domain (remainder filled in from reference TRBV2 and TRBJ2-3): EPEVTQTPSHQVTQMGQEVILRCVPISNHLYFYWYRQILGQKVEFLVSFYNNEISEKSEIFDDQFSVERPDGSNFTLKIRSTKLEDSAMYFCASSEREPNTDTQYFGPGTRLTVL.

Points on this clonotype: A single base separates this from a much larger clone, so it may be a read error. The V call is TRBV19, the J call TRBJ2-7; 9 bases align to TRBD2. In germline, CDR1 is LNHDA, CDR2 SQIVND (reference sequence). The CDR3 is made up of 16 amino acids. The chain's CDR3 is CVSSGRPSTGVKQQYF. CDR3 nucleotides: TGTGTCAGTAGCGGGAGACCATCGACGGGGGTGAAACAGCAGTACTTC.

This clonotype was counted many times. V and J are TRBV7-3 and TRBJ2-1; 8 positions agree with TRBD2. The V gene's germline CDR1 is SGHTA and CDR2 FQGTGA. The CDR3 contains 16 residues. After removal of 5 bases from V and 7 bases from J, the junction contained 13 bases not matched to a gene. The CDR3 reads CASSLRGGLGWNEQFF. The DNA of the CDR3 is TGTGCCAGCAGCCTCCGGGGGGGACTAGGGTGGAATGAGCAGTTCTTC. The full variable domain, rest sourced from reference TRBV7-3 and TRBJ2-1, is GAGVSQTPSNKVTEKGKYVELRCDPISGHTALYWYRQSLGQGPEFLIYFQGTGAADDSGLPNDRFFAVRPEGSVSTLKIQRTERGDSAVYLCASSLRGGLGWNEQFFGPGTRLTVL.